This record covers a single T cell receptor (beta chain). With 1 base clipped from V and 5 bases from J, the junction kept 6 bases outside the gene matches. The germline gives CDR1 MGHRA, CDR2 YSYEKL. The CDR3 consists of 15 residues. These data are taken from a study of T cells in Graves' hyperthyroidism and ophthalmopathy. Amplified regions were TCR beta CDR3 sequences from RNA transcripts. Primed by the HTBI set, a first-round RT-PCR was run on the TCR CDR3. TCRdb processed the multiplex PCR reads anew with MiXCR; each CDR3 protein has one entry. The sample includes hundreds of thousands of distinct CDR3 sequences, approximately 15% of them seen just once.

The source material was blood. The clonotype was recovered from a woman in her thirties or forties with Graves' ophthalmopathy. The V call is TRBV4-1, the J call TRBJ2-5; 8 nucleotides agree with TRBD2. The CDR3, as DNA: TGCGCCAGCAGCCAAGTCGGACTAGCCAGGGAGACCCAGTACTTC. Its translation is CASSQVGLARETQYF.